Listed below are T cell receptor beta chains from one sample, sequenced in a study of cytomegalovirus exposure and HLA in healthy donors. TCRdb keeps only in-frame clones here, not all; method: immunoSEQ multiplex PCR. The profile covers about 160,000 clones, with about 85% appearing a single time and roughly 4.7% taken by the ten largest. The specimen sequenced was PBMCs. Receptors were obtained from a woman in her forties or fifties in good health and CMV-seropositive. The CDR3 runs from the conserved cysteine through the conserved F or W. Each record gives: J gene, CDR3 length, V gene, CDR3 protein.

TRBJ1-1 | 14 | TRBV6-1 | CASISGTLNTEVFF
TRBJ1-6 | 15 | TRBV25-1 | CASSDWGSTNSPLHF
TRBJ2-3 | 14 | TRBV10-3 | CAISTGDRTDTQYF
TRBJ2-5 | 13 | TRBV4-3 | CASSHTHQETQYF
TRBJ1-6 | 13 | TRBV6-1 | CASSEEAAAPLHF
TRBJ2-3 | 16 | TRBV28 | CASSIEDREGTDTQYF
TRBJ2-5 | 16 | TRBV5-1 | CASRPPLDVTGQTQYF
TRBJ1-1 | 14 | TRBV5-1 | CASSLGSARAEAFF
TRBJ2-7 | 14 | TRBV28 | CASSRTSGSYEQYF
TRBJ2-7 | 14 | TRBV2 | CASSVAGGVSEQYF
TRBJ1-1 | 14 | TRBV29-1 | CSVESRAVSTEAFF
TRBJ1-2 | 15 | TRBV9 | CASSVGHSTGYGYTF
TRBJ2-1 | 14 | TRBV2 | CASRGGESGNEQFF
TRBJ2-2 | 15 | TRBV29-1 | CSVEGMTGPTGELFF
TRBJ2-7 | 13 | TRBV14 | CASSKDIDYEQYF
TRBJ2-2 | 16 | TRBV6-5 | CASSYWGQGRDGELFF
TRBJ1-5 | 14 | TRBV21-1 | CASSKEGTVLPQHF
TRBJ2-7 | 15 | TRBV6-5 | CASEKETGTGSEQYF
TRBJ2-3 | 16 | TRBV7-2 | CASRQTGTGYTDTQYF
TRBJ1-2 | 13 | TRBV27 | CASSWTGEEGYTF
TRBJ2-7 | 14 | TRBV25-1 | CASNRGGALYEQYF
TRBJ2-1 | 12 | TRBV7-2 | CASSSSGNEQFF
TRBJ1-2 | 15 | TRBV15 | CATTPRWAGGSGYTF
TRBJ1-2 | 14 | TRBV4-1 | CASSQRGGDYGYTF
TRBJ2-7 | 14 | TRBV5-1 | CASSVTGWNYEQYF
TRBJ2-6 | 16 | TRBV7-3 | CASSLTGGSGANVLTF
TRBJ1-4 | 15 | TRBV6-5 | CASSSLGAGDEKLFF
TRBJ2-5 | 14 | TRBV9 | CASSAPADQETQYF
TRBJ1-1 | 13 | TRBV6-1 | CASSEQGSTEAFF
TRBJ2-7 | 12 | TRBV28 | CAATGQGNEQYF
TRBJ1-4 | 15 | TRBV7-2 | CASSRRQGGNEKLFF
TRBJ2-1 | 14 | TRBV7-2 | CASPQGQGYNEQFF
TRBJ1-2 | 13 | TRBV5-4 | CASSPRDRDGYTF
TRBJ1-2 | 14 | TRBV10-1 | CASSAGQGGEGYTF
TRBJ2-1 | 14 | TRBV18 | CASSQIRGHNEQFF
TRBJ2-2 | 14 | TRBV19 | CASKRGSNTGELFF
TRBJ2-1 | 16 | TRBV30 | CAWSVPGGGANNEQFF
TRBJ2-6 | 20 | TRBV21-1 | CASSLSFPDRFYSGANVLTF
TRBJ1-2 | 16 | TRBV19 | CASSIVPPGEVYGYTF
TRBJ2-1 | 16 | TRBV9 | CASSATELSSYNEQFF
TRBJ1-5 | 14 | TRBV6-1 | CASSEAGGNQPQHF
TRBJ1-6 | 13 | TRBV9 | CASSDTGSSPLHF
TRBJ2-2 | 15 | TRBV30 | CAWTAGTGYTGELFF
TRBJ2-7 | 14 | TRBV4-2 | CASSQENSQGEQYF
TRBJ2-3 | 16 | TRBV5-1 | CASSLAGTSQQDTQYF
TRBJ2-3 | 16 | TRBV6-5 | CASSYSGQGLPDTQYF
TRBJ1-1 | 13 | TRBV10-2 | CASSESGVRWAFF
TRBJ1-3 | 17 | TRBV18 | CASSPSQGQFSGNTIYF
TRBJ2-1 | 17 | TRBV7-2 | CASSTRSGHMSYNEQFF
TRBJ1-2 | 10 | TRBV29-1 | CSVDREGYTF
TRBJ2-7 | 14 | TRBV7-2 | CASRIGTHSYEQYF
TRBJ2-2 | 15 | TRBV10-3 | CAISGQGGGAGELFF
TRBJ2-5 | 15 | TRBV7-9 | CASSLPEGIQETQYF
TRBJ2-3 | 13 | TRBV7-2 | CASSFASTDTQYF
TRBJ1-5 | 15 | TRBV19 | CASSMVGTGNQPQHF